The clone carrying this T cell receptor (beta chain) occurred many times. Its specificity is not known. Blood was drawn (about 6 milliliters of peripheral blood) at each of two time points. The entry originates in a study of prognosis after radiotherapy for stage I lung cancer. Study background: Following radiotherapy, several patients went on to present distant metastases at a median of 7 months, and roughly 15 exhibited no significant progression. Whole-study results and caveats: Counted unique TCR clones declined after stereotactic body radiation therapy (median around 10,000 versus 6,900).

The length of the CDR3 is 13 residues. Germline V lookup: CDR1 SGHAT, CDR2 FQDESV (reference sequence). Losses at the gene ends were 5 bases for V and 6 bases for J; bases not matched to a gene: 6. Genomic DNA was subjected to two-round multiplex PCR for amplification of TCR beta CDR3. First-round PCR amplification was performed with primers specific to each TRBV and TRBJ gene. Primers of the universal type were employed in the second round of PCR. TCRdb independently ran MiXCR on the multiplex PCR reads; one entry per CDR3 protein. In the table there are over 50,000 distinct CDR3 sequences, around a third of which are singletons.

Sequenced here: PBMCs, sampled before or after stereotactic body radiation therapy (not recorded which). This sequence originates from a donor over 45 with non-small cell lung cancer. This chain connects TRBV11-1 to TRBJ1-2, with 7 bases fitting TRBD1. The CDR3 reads CASSPKDRDGYTF. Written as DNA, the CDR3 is TGTGCCAGCAGCCCAAAAGACAGGGATGGCTACACCTTC.